The text below deals with one TCR beta chain. What it recognizes is unknown. Generated by immunoSEQ multiplex PCR, the TCRdb table keeps only in-frame clones and is missing some. The top ten clones hold 9.5% to 10% of a sample with 65,000 to 100,000 clones, roughly 94% of them seen once. The data belong to a study of OX40 agonist ivuxolimab in advanced cancers. Study at large: With ivuxolimab, an agonistic anti-OX40 (CD134) antibody, patients were treated. Study-wide results and caveats: CD4+ and CD8+ blood T cells expanded clonally by week 6 at 0.1 to 3.0 mg/kg.

This CDR3 region has 12 residues. The germline gives CDR1 MDHEN, CDR2 SYDVKM. Trimming took 6 bases from V and 7 from J, leaving 10 bases between them. Autoimmune disease history or systemic immunosuppression was exclusionary. Material: CD4+ or CD8+ T cells sorted from blood, obtained in a trial of the OX40 agonist ivuxolimab. The TCR was taken from an adult with an advanced solid tumor such as melanoma, head and neck, liver or kidney cancer. This chain uses TRBV28 with TRBJ2-1; no clear D. The CDR3 protein is CASSLLRNEQFF. The CDR3 DNA reads TGTGCCAGCAGCCTACTAAGGAATGAGCAGTTCTTC.